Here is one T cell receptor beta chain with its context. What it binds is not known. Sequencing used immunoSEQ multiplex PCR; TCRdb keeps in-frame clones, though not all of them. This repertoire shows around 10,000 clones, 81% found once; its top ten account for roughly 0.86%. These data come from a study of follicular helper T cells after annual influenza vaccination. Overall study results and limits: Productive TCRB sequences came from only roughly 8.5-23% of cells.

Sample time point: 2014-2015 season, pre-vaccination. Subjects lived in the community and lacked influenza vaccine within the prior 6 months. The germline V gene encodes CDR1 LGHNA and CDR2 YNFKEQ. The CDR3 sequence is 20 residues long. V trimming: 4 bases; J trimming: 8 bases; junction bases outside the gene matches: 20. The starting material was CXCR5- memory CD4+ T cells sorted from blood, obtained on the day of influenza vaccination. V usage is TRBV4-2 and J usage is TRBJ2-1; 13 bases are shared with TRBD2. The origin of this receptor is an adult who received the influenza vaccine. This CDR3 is CASSRSGLAGRAGDIDEQFF. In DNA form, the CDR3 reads TGTGCCAGCAGCCGTTCGGGACTAGCGGGAAGAGCAGGAGACATCGATGAGCAGTTCTTC.